The rows below give T cell receptor beta chains drawn from one sample of a study of technical replicates of blood from four donors. TCRdb keeps only in-frame clones here, not all; method: immunoSEQ multiplex PCR. The sample shows roughly 65,000 clones, roughly 86% of them seen only once. Input material: PBMCs. These receptors came from a human donor in good health. Some clones in this sample may be carry-over from other donors' samples. Both conserved end residues are part of each CDR3. A D gene is named only where the DNA matches it firmly. Rows give clone size only sometimes, using once, few, many, or a class for an expanded clone.

TRBD2 TRBJ2-3 TRBV6-5 . CASSNREADTQYF TGTGCCAGCAGTAATCGGGAGGCAGATACGCAGTATTTT
. TRBJ2-3 TRBV7-2 . CASSLGGAPRDTQYF TGTGCCAGCAGCTTAGGGGGCGCACCACGGGATACGCAGTATTTT
. TRBJ1-2 TRBV15 once CATSRDRISDTDSSGYTF TGTGCCACCAGCAGAGATAGGATTTCGGACACGGATTCCTCCGGCTACACCTTC
TRBD1 TRBJ1-6 TRBV19 . CASSMEWTGANSPLHF TGTGCCAGTAGTATGGAATGGACAGGTGCTAATTCACCCCTCCACTTT
TRBD2 TRBJ2-1 TRBV7-6 . CASSSSGANNEQFF TGTGCCAGCAGTTCTAGCGGGGCGAACAATGAGCAGTTCTTC
. TRBJ2-7 TRBV27 . CASSFGRTVGQYF TGTGCCAGCAGTTTCGGTAGGACAGTAGGGCAGTACTTC
. TRBJ1-4 TRBV18 once CASSKDSGNEKLFF TGTGCCAGCTCCAAGGACAGTGGTAATGAAAAACTGTTTTTT
TRBD2 TRBJ2-7 TRBV5-6 once CASSLTLAGVGEQYF TGTGCCAGCAGCTTGACACTAGCGGGAGTGGGCGAGCAGTACTTC
TRBD2 TRBJ2-1 TRBV10-3 few CAVGGGNEQFF TGTGCCGTTGGGGGGGGTAATGAGCAGTTCTTC
. TRBJ2-7 TRBV7-2 . CASSPYRSSYEQYF TGTGCCAGCAGCCCCTACAGGAGCTCCTACGAGCAGTACTTC
. TRBJ2-7 TRBV4-1 . CASSQDSNRVGEQYF TGCGCCAGCAGCCAAGACTCAAACAGGGTTGGCGAGCAGTACTTC
. TRBJ1-1 TRBV7-9 . CASSQGQRPAEAFF TGTGCCAGCAGCCAAGGACAGCGGCCCGCTGAAGCTTTCTTT
TRBD1 TRBJ1-5 TRBV10-3 . CAIGTVGIPQHF TGTGCCATAGGGACAGTAGGGATACCCCAGCATTTT
. TRBJ1-2 TRBV18 few CASSPDGELGGYTF TGTGCCAGCTCACCGGACGGGGAGCTTGGAGGCTACACCTTC
. TRBJ2-7 TRBV7-8 few CASSLDRQVLYYEQYF TGTGCCAGCAGCTTAGATCGACAGGTCCTTTACTACGAGCAGTACTTC
TRBD1 TRBJ1-4 TRBV4-3 . CASSLNGGTGLKELFF TGCGCCAGCAGCCTCAATGGGGGGACAGGGCTCAAGGAACTGTTTTTT
TRBD1 TRBJ1-2 TRBV5-6 . CASTLTGRGYGYTF TGTGCCAGCACCCTGACAGGGAGAGGCTATGGCTACACCTTC
. TRBJ2-1 TRBV7-9 . CASSLGDTENEQFF TGTGCCAGCAGCTTAGGGGACACCGAGAATGAGCAGTTCTTC
TRBD1 TRBJ2-2 TRBV18 . CASSPYHLTGENTGELFF TGTGCCAGCTCACCGTACCACTTGACAGGGGAAAACACCGGGGAGCTGTTTTTT
. TRBJ2-5 TRBV4-1 once CASSQEGGRGLYQETQYF TGCGCCAGCAGCCAGGAAGGAGGGCGCGGGTTGTACCAAGAGACCCAGTACTTC
. TRBJ2-3 TRBV15 . CATSDGRGDTQYF TGTGCCACCAGCGATGGAAGAGGAGATACGCAGTATTTT
TRBD2 TRBJ2-7 TRBV5-4 . CASSLRSGEQYF TGTGCCAGCAGCTTGCGTAGCGGGGAGCAGTACTTC
TRBD2 TRBJ2-7 TRBV5-1 . CASRSSGGASHEQYF TGCGCCAGCAGGTCCAGCGGGGGGGCCTCCCACGAGCAGTACTTC
. TRBJ1-1 TRBV9 . CASSVGLGARTEAFF TGTGCCAGCAGCGTCGGTTTGGGGGCTCGAACTGAAGCTTTCTTT
. TRBJ1-3 TRBV23-1 . CASSQSRGGGNTIYF TGCGCCAGCAGTCAATCGAGGGGGGGAGGAAACACCATATATTTT
. TRBJ2-7 TRBV12-5 . CASGLFQGEQYF TGTGCTAGTGGTTTGTTCCAGGGCGAGCAGTACTTC
. TRBJ1-6 TRBV7-6 . CASSLGQRPQDSPLHF TGTGCCAGCAGCTTAGGACAGCGTCCACAGGACTCACCCCTCCACTTT
. TRBJ2-7 TRBV21-1 . CASSNKLGTGIYEQYF TGTGCCAGCAGCAACAAGTTGGGGACAGGGATCTACGAGCAGTACTTC
TRBD1 TRBJ1-1 TRBV28 . CASSATGHDHEAFF TGTGCCAGCAGTGCGACAGGGCATGATCATGAAGCTTTCTTT
TRBD1 TRBJ1-2 TRBV15 once CATSGQGALYGYTF TGTGCCACCAGCGGCCAGGGGGCCCTCTATGGCTACACCTTC
TRBD1 TRBJ1-2 TRBV5-6 once CASSSTRDRNYGYTF TGTGCCAGCAGCTCCACCCGGGACAGGAATTATGGCTACACCTTC
TRBD2 TRBJ2-7 TRBV19 . CASSISLAAEQYF TGTGCCAGTAGTATATCCCTAGCGGCCGAGCAGTACTTC
TRBD1 TRBJ1-2 TRBV2 few CASSGGGNGYTF TGTGCCAGCAGTGGAGGGGGCAATGGCTACACCTTC
. TRBJ1-2 TRBV20-1 . CSAIQGYGYTF TGCAGTGCCATCCAGGGCTATGGCTACACCTTC
TRBD1 TRBJ1-1 TRBV19 few CATRQGEGTEAFF TGTGCCACCCGACAGGGGGAAGGCACTGAAGCTTTCTTT
TRBD1 TRBJ1-1 TRBV9 . CASSFDRGPISTNTEAFF TGTGCCAGCAGCTTCGACAGGGGGCCGATTTCGACGAACACTGAAGCTTTCTTT
TRBD2 TRBJ2-3 TRBV9 . CASSVSGRSTDTQYF TGTGCCAGCAGCGTCAGCGGGAGAAGCACAGATACGCAGTATTTT
. TRBJ1-1 TRBV5-8 once CASSFSNRNTEAFF TGTGCCAGCAGCTTTTCCAACAGGAACACTGAAGCTTTCTTT
TRBD2 TRBJ2-2 TRBV30 . CAWSPGGSWTGELFF TGTGCCTGGAGTCCTGGCGGGAGTTGGACCGGGGAGCTGTTTTTT
. TRBJ2-3 TRBV5-6 . CASSFGDTQYF TGTGCCAGCAGCTTCGGAGATACGCAGTATTTT
. TRBJ2-1 TRBV21-1 . CASILQGAREQFF TGTGCCAGCATACTACAGGGGGCCAGGGAGCAGTTCTTC
. TRBJ2-3 TRBV9 . CASSVNGKSTDTQYF TGTGCCAGCAGCGTTAACGGGAAGAGCACAGATACGCAGTATTTT
. TRBJ2-7 TRBV10-3 . CAIREDSTYEQYF TGTGCCATCAGGGAGGACTCCACCTACGAGCAGTACTTC